A selection of T cell receptor beta chains follows, all from one sample in a study of blood T cell repertoires in COVID-19. Generated by immunoSEQ multiplex PCR, the TCRdb table keeps only in-frame clones and is missing some. This sample has a few hundred thousand clones, with 75% to 90% found just once. The sample taken for sequencing was peripheral blood. Receptors were obtained from a woman in her thirties or forties who had recovered from COVID-19. Each CDR3 is given with its conserved first and last residue. A D gene is named only where the DNA matches it firmly.

J gene: TRBJ2-3; V gene: TRBV12-3/TRBV12-4; D gene: TRBD2; CDR3 protein: CACVAGGTDTQYF; CDR3 DNA: TGTGCCTGTGTCGCGGGAGGAACAGATACGCAGTATTTT
J gene: TRBJ2-7; V gene: TRBV28; D gene: TRBD2; CDR3 protein: CASSSGPGLGHEQYF; CDR3 DNA: TGTGCCAGCAGCTCGGGACCGGGACTAGGGCACGAGCAGTACTTC
J gene: TRBJ1-6; V gene: TRBV15; D gene: -; CDR3 protein: CATSRGLQGNSPLHF; CDR3 DNA: TGTGCCACCAGCAGAGGTTTGCAGGGTAATTCACCCCTCCACTTT
J gene: TRBJ2-1; V gene: TRBV5-1; D gene: -; CDR3 protein: CASSFRQPTYNEQFF; CDR3 DNA: TGCGCCAGCAGCTTCCGACAGCCGACGTACAATGAGCAGTTCTTC
J gene: TRBJ1-4; V gene: TRBV25-1; D gene: -; CDR3 protein: CASSDPSEKLFF; CDR3 DNA: TGTGCCAGCAGTGATCCTAGTGAAAAACTGTTTTTT
J gene: TRBJ1-1; V gene: TRBV5-4; D gene: -; CDR3 protein: CASSLQGQRTEAFF; CDR3 DNA: TGTGCCAGCAGCCTCCAGGGTCAGAGGACTGAAGCTTTCTTT
J gene: TRBJ1-5; V gene: TRBV24-1; D gene: -; CDR3 protein: CATSVAGNQPQHF; CDR3 DNA: TGTGCCACCAGTGTAGCGGGGAATCAGCCCCAGCATTTT
J gene: TRBJ1-2; V gene: TRBV29-1; D gene: -; CDR3 protein: CSVNPHGGYGYTF; CDR3 DNA: TGCAGCGTCAACCCTCACGGAGGCTATGGCTACACCTTC
J gene: TRBJ1-5; V gene: TRBV6-5; D gene: TRBD1; CDR3 protein: CASRQGAGQPQHF; CDR3 DNA: TGTGCCAGCAGACAGGGGGCGGGTCAGCCCCAGCATTTT
J gene: TRBJ2-1; V gene: TRBV10-1; D gene: TRBD1; CDR3 protein: CASSEARGPYNEQFF; CDR3 DNA: TGCGCCAGCAGTGAGGCCAGGGGGCCCTACAATGAGCAGTTCTTC